The T cell receptor (beta chain) described here comes from a study of identical twins. General study findings and limits: Modelling approaches yielded underestimates of out-of-frame TCR alpha sharing between monozygotic twins.

cDNA carried unique molecular identifiers, and a universal primer site was added by template switching. TCRdb used MiXCR to reprocess the 5' RACE reads, holding one entry per CDR3 protein. The sample consists of about 470,000 distinct CDR3 sequences, 24% of them appearing once. The CDR3 spans 16 residues. The V end lost 1 base, the J end lost 0 bases, and 11 bases lay between the germline ends. CDR1 ENHRY and CDR2 SYGVKD come from the germline V gene. This clonotype was seen only a few times. What it binds is not known. The data also belong to a second study, concerning T cells expressing NK-cell markers. As that report states: Each TCR beta repertoire originated in sorted T cells that were CD3+CD56+NKG2C+, CD3+CD56+NKG2C- or CD3+CD56-NKG2C+. An anti-gamma-delta TCR antibody confined sorting to alpha-beta TCR T cells across several of the experiments.

The sequencing sample was made of CD4+ T cells sorted from blood. The TCR originated in a woman under 30 in good health. This chain links TRBV10-3 with TRBJ2-3; D is uncertain. The DNA for the CDR3 is TGTGCCATCAGTGAGTTTTCCGGTACTAGCACAGATACGCAGTATTTT. It yields the protein CAISEFSGTSTDTQYF.